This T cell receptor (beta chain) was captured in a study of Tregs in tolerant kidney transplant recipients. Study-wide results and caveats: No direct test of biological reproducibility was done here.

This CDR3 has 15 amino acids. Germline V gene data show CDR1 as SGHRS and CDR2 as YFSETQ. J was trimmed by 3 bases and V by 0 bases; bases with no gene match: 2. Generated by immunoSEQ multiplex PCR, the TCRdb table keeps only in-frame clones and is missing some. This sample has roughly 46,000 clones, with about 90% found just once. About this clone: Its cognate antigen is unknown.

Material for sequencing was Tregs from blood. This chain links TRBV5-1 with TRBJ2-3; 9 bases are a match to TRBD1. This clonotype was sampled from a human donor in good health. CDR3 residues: CASSLVGQGTDTQYF. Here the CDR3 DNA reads TGCGCCAGCAGCTTGGTGGGACAGGGAACAGATACGCAGTATTTT. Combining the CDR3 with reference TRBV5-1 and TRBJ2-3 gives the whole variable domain KAGVTQTPRYLIKTRGQQVTLSCSPISGHRSVSWYQQTPGQGLQFLFEYFSETQRNKGNFPGRFSGRQFSNSRSEMNVSTLELGDSALYLCASSLVGQGTDTQYFGPGTRLTVL.